The rows below give T cell receptor beta chains drawn from one sample of a study of cytomegalovirus exposure and HLA in healthy donors. The assay was immunoSEQ multiplex PCR, and TCRdb's table has in-frame clones only and misses some. The table for this sample gives under 200,000 clones. Sequencing was carried out using PBMCs. These receptors came from a man younger than 40 in good health and CMV-seronegative. CDR3s include the opening cysteine and the closing phenylalanine or tryptophan. The D gene is left open where the match is weak.

TRBV27,TRBJ2-5,TRBD2,CASSPGTSGIKTQYF,TGTGCCAGCAGTCCCGGGACTAGCGGGATAAAGACCCAGTACTTC
TRBV5-4,TRBJ2-4,TRBD2,CASSYGLAEDIQYF,TGTGCCAGCAGCTACGGACTAGCGGAAGACATTCAGTACTTC
TRBV30,TRBJ2-3,.,CAWSATRDTQYF,TGTGCCTGGAGCGCGACTAGAGATACGCAGTATTTT
TRBV2,TRBJ1-1,.,CASSYTNTEAFF,TGTGCCAGCAGTTACACGAACACTGAAGCTTTCTTT
TRBV5-1,TRBJ2-7,TRBD1,CASSLLGTGSYEQYF,TGCGCCAGCAGCTTGTTGGGGACAGGCTCCTACGAGCAGTACTTC
TRBV11-2,TRBJ2-7,TRBD2,CASSDGTNEQYF,TGTGCCAGCAGCGATGGGACTAACGAGCAGTACTTC
TRBV4-1,TRBJ2-5,TRBD1,CASSQGRDSNFYERYF,TGCGCCAGCAGCCAAGGTCGGGACAGCAATTTTTACGAGCGGTACTTC
TRBV5-1,TRBJ1-3,.,CASSFGGRGDSGNTIYF,TGCGCCAGCAGCTTCGGGGGACGGGGGGACTCTGGAAACACCATATATTTT
TRBV10-2,TRBJ1-1,TRBD1,CASSSTGGDVSNTEAFF,TGCGCCAGCAGCTCGACAGGGGGCGATGTAAGTAACACTGAAGCTTTCTTT
TRBV6-6,TRBJ1-5,TRBD1,CASSTGTVSNQPQHF,TGTGCCAGCAGTACCGGGACAGTCAGCAATCAGCCCCAGCATTTT
TRBV13,TRBJ2-7,.,CASSLGRSYEQYF,TGTGCCAGCAGCTTAGGACGGTCCTACGAGCAGTACTTC
TRBV28,TRBJ1-5,TRBD1,CASSLLGQVQQPQHF,TGTGCCAGCAGTTTATTGGGACAGGTCCAACAGCCCCAGCATTTT
TRBV5-1,TRBJ1-1,.,CASRSEWNTEAFF,TGCGCCAGCAGGAGTGAGTGGAACACTGAAGCTTTCTTT
TRBV12-5,TRBJ2-1,.,CASGSGGSDNEQFF,TGTGCTAGTGGTTCTGGTGGTAGCGACAATGAGCAGTTCTTC
TRBV6-1,TRBJ2-7,TRBD2,CASSGEGPTYEQYF,TGTGCCAGCAGTGGGGAGGGGCCGACCTACGAGCAGTACTTC
TRBV11-2,TRBJ2-6,.,CASSFRRDAGANVLTF,TGTGCCAGCAGCTTTCGTCGGGATGCTGGGGCCAACGTCCTGACTTTC
TRBV11-3,TRBJ2-1,TRBD2,CASSLLRTSGSGNEQFF,TGTGCCAGCAGCCTGCTTCGGACTAGCGGGAGTGGAAATGAGCAGTTCTTC
TRBV28,TRBJ1-5,.,CASSLWGGISNQPQHF,TGTGCCAGCAGTTTATGGGGAGGGATTAGCAATCAGCCCCAGCATTTT
TRBV30,TRBJ2-5,.,CAWDVQGGETQYF,TGTGCCTGGGATGTACAGGGTGGCGAGACCCAGTACTTC
TRBV5-4,TRBJ2-7,TRBD2,CASSSGTSGSRSYEQYF,TGTGCCAGCAGCTCGGGGACTAGCGGGAGTCGGTCCTACGAGCAGTACTTC
TRBV27,TRBJ2-1,TRBD1,CASSLVQGDINEQFF,TGTGCCAGCAGTTTAGTACAGGGGGATATCAATGAGCAGTTCTTC
TRBV7-9,TRBJ2-7,.,CASSSGDNYEQYF,TGTGCCAGCAGCTCCGGAGATAACTACGAGCAGTACTTC
TRBV19,TRBJ2-1,TRBD2,CASSIEGSGSPYNEQFF,TGTGCCAGTAGTATAGAGGGTAGCGGGAGTCCGTACAATGAGCAGTTCTTC
TRBV12-5,TRBJ2-6,TRBD1,CASGLGRGQGGANVLTF,TGTGCTAGTGGTTTGGGCAGGGGGCAAGGTGGGGCCAACGTCCTGACTTTC
TRBV14,TRBJ2-6,.,CASSQVLAGANVLTF,TGTGCCAGCAGCCAAGTACTAGCTGGGGCCAACGTCCTGACTTTC
TRBV6-5,TRBJ2-7,TRBD2,CASSYSSGAYEQYF,TGTGCCAGCAGTTACTCGAGCGGGGCCTACGAGCAGTACTTC
TRBV7-2,TRBJ2-3,TRBD2,CASSGVAGYTDTQYF,TGTGCCAGCAGCGGCGTAGCGGGTTACACAGATACGCAGTATTTT
TRBV6-1,TRBJ1-5,.,CASSDEGDQPQHF,TGTGCCAGCAGTGATGAGGGCGATCAGCCCCAGCATTTT
TRBV11-2,TRBJ2-2,TRBD2,CASSSTSGRNTGELFF,TGTGCCAGCAGCTCAACTAGCGGGAGAAACACCGGGGAGCTGTTTTTT
TRBV4-1,TRBJ2-2,.,CASSQWGAGNTGELFF,TGCGCCAGCAGCCAGTGGGGAGCGGGGAACACCGGGGAGCTGTTTTTT
TRBV5-1,TRBJ1-1,TRBD1,CASSPGGLTDTEAFF,TGCGCCAGCAGCCCAGGGGGGTTGACGGACACTGAAGCTTTCTTT
TRBV7-9,TRBJ1-1,.,CASRWGLRGEAFF,TGTGCCAGCAGGTGGGGGCTCCGGGGTGAAGCTTTCTTT
TRBV6-1,TRBJ2-1,.,CASSGRSGSSYNEQFF,TGTGCCAGCAGTGGTCGTAGCGGATCCTCCTACAATGAGCAGTTCTTC
TRBV4-2,TRBJ2-2,.,CASSQDRLAPTGELFF,TGTGCCAGCAGCCAAGATCGGCTAGCTCCCACCGGGGAGCTGTTTTTT
TRBV2,TRBJ1-5,TRBD1,CASSTGTGDQPQHF,TGTGCCAGCAGCACCGGGACAGGGGATCAGCCCCAGCATTTT
TRBV15,TRBJ2-2,TRBD2,CATSGRDYNTGELFF,TGTGCCACCAGCGGCCGGGACTATAACACCGGGGAGCTGTTTTTT
TRBV28,TRBJ2-1,TRBD2,CASKLGGAYNEQFF,TGTGCCAGCAAACTCGGGGGGGCCTACAATGAGCAGTTCTTC
TRBV6-6,TRBJ2-7,.,CASRATASYEQYF,TGTGCCAGCAGGGCGACTGCCTCCTACGAGCAGTACTTC
TRBV18,TRBJ1-1,TRBD1,CASSPQTSRGVPEAFF,TGTGCCAGCTCACCTCAAACCTCCAGGGGGGTTCCTGAAGCTTTCTTT
TRBV5-4,TRBJ2-7,TRBD2,CASSLAPSGRAYEQYF,TGTGCCAGCAGCTTGGCCCCCAGCGGGAGGGCCTACGAGCAGTACTTC
TRBV5-6,TRBJ1-2,.,CASSWQGGYGYTF,TGTGCCAGCAGCTGGCAGGGTGGCTATGGCTACACCTTC
TRBV6-1,TRBJ2-1,.,CASSALAETYNEQFF,TGTGCCAGCAGTGCTTTAGCGGAGACCTACAATGAGCAGTTCTTC
TRBV27,TRBJ2-7,.,CASAYGILSYEQYF,TGTGCCAGCGCGTACGGGATCCTCTCCTACGAGCAGTACTTC
TRBV30,TRBJ2-7,.,CAWRQGRGFGQYF,TGTGCCTGGAGGCAGGGTAGGGGGTTCGGGCAGTACTTC
TRBV19,TRBJ1-3,.,CASSIVGGNTIYF,TGTGCCAGTAGTATAGTCGGTGGAAACACCATATATTTT
TRBV6-1,TRBJ2-7,.,CASSEAENLPYEQYF,TGTGCCAGCAGTGAAGCCGAGAACCTCCCCTACGAGCAGTACTTC
TRBV9,TRBJ1-4,.,CASSEGHRPEKLFF,TGTGCCAGCAGCGAGGGACACCGGCCTGAAAAACTGTTTTTT
TRBV19,TRBJ1-5,.,CASSNGQQAWSQPQHF,TGTGCCAGTAGTAACGGACAGCAGGCCTGGAGTCAGCCCCAGCATTTT
TRBV5-5,TRBJ1-2,.,CASSLQSNYGYTF,TGTGCCAGCAGCTTACAGAGCAACTATGGCTACACCTTC
TRBV6-6,TRBJ2-3,.,CASGLRAGADTQYF,TGTGCCAGCGGGTTACGGGCGGGCGCAGATACGCAGTATTTT
TRBV4-2,TRBJ2-7,TRBD2,CASSPGASGIYEQYF,TGTGCCAGCAGCCCTGGGGCTAGCGGGATCTACGAGCAGTACTTC
TRBV4-2,TRBJ2-3,TRBD2,CASSQTEAGGGTDTQYF,TGTGCCAGCAGCCAGACGGAAGCGGGAGGGGGCACAGATACGCAGTATTTT